The 25 T cell receptor beta chains below were found in one sample sequenced in a study of beta chain features in type 1 diabetes. As every portion of the isolated RNA was reverse transcribed, the sequencing read expressed TCRB transcripts. TCRdb's copy holds only in-frame clones and misses some; the assay was immunoSEQ multiplex PCR. Of a few hundred thousand clones listed, approximately 15% are singletons. Study-level results: TCRB CDR3s were moderately but significantly shorter in Type 1 diabetes patients in all four CD4+ subsets.

The antigens of these receptors remain unknown. The sequencing sample was made of naive CD4+ T cells from blood. These receptors originate from a man between 18 and 35 years old with type 1 diabetes.

The chain combines TRBV6-6 with TRBJ2-2; D is perhaps TRBD1 (6 bases). CDR3 size: 16 residues. Between the trimmed V and J ends, which lost 6 bases and 1 base, there was a span of 15 bases. Germline values: CDR1 MNHNY, CDR2 SVGAGI (reference sequence). The CDR3 nucleotides read TGTGCCAGCAGCCACCCCGGGACAAAGAACACCGGGGAGCTGTTTTTT. Residues: CASSHPGTKNTGELFF.

This clone was seen more than once but under ten times. V gene TRBV12-5 combines with J gene TRBJ2-6; 7 bases are a match to TRBD1. Trimming cost V 1 base and J 0 bases; bases outside gene matches: 6. The germline V gene has CDR1 LGHNT and CDR2 FRNRAP. The CDR3 totals 18 residues. CDR3 residues: CASGLDRGHSSGANVLTF. In nucleotides, the CDR3 is TGTGCTAGTGGTTTGGACAGGGGCCACTCCTCTGGGGCCAACGTCCTGACTTTC. Full variable domain (missing parts from reference TRBV12-5 and TRBJ2-6): DARVTQTPRHKVTEMGQEVTMRCQPILGHNTVFWYRQTMMQGLELLAYFRNRAPLDDSGMPKDRFSAEMPDATLATLKIQPSEPRDSAVYFCASGLDRGHSSGANVLTFGAGSRLTVL.

Concerning this clone itself: At one end, the junction sequence differs from germline, possibly due to a read error. Different DNA sequences within this sample yield the same CDR3. V usage is TRBV7-2 and J usage is TRBJ1-5; 9 nucleotides agree with TRBD1. CDR3 size: 14 residues. Per the germline V gene, CDR1 is SGHTA and CDR2 is FQGNSA. DNA for the CDR3: TGTGCCAGCAGCCAAACAGGGGGCAACCAGCCCCAGCATTTT. Its translation: CASSQTGGNQPQHF.

The rearrangement links TRBV28 to TRBJ1-2; 7 bases map to TRBD1. Germline V CDR1 and CDR2: MDHEN, SYDVKM. V dropped 4 bases and J dropped 8; count of bases not matched to a gene: 13. This CDR3 is 15 amino acids long. The CDR3 here is CASSYRTGSARGYTF. Here the CDR3 DNA reads TGTGCCAGCAGTTACCGGACAGGCTCGGCGAGGGGCTACACCTTC.

The gene calls are TRBV28 and TRBJ1-6, with TRBD1 matching over 8 bases. From germline, CDR1 is MDHEN and CDR2 SYDVKM. Trimming at V came to 6 bases and at J to 7 bases, leaving 8 bases not matched to a gene. This CDR3 is 15 amino acids long. DNA for the CDR3: TGTGCCAGCAGCCCCAGGGGGCAGGCCAATTCACCCCTCCACTTT. Translating gives CASSPRGQANSPLHF.

This clone was picked up a small number of times. The chain uses TRBV19 and TRBJ1-2; D not resolved. Germline V CDR1 and CDR2: LNHDA, SQIVND (reference sequence). The CDR3 sequence is 14 residues long. V was pared by 3 bases and J by 2 bases, with 10 bases between. CDR3 sequence: CASSIGRQNYGYTF. CDR3 bases: TGTGCCAGTAGTATTGGCAGGCAAAACTATGGCTACACCTTC.

The gene calls are TRBV29-1 and TRBJ2-1; TRBD2 aligns across 10 bases. This CDR3 has 13 residues. The J segment lost 8 bases and the V segment lost 5 bases, leaving 6 bases of the junction unmatched. The germline V gene has CDR1 SQVTM and CDR2 ANQGSEA. The chain's CDR3 is CSVKREGGDEQFF. CDR3 nucleotide sequence: TGCAGCGTTAAGCGGGAGGGCGGGGATGAGCAGTTCTTC.

The rearrangement uses TRBV9 and TRBJ2-5; 8 bases match TRBD1. This CDR3 comprises 15 residues. Looked up from germline, CDR1 is SGDLS and CDR2 is YYNGEE. Germline trimming cut 0 bases from V and 3 bases from J; bases unmatched to any gene: 4. The DNA of the CDR3 is TGTGCCAGCAGCGTAGTAGGGACAGGAGAAGAGACCCAGTACTTC. Translated, it gives CASSVVGTGEETQYF.

There are a few counts of this clone. This sequence joins TRBV18 and TRBJ1-1, with 7 bases lining up with TRBD1. V shed 6 bases and J 5 bases; nucleotides not matched to a gene: 15. This CDR3 is built from 16 residues. From germline, CDR1 is KGHSH and CDR2 LQKENI. CDR3 protein: CASSPFDVGGETEAFF. CDR3 DNA sequence: TGTGCCAGCTCGCCCTTTGATGTAGGGGGCGAGACTGAAGCTTTCTTT.

This clone has a handful of counts. The V call is TRBV4-1, the J call TRBJ1-2; TRBD1 aligns across 7 bases. The J segment lost 0 bases and the V segment lost 7 bases, leaving 5 bases of the junction unmatched. The CDR3 sequence is 14 residues long. Germline V gene sequence: CDR1 MGHRA, CDR2 YSYEKL. The CDR3 region is CASTVDRTNYGYTF. DNA for the CDR3: TGCGCCAGCACCGTGGACAGGACTAACTATGGCTACACCTTC.

This clone was seen only a few times. V gene TRBV6-6 combines with J gene TRBJ2-5; 7 nucleotides agree with TRBD2. The junction had 1 base not matched to a gene; V was cut back by 8 bases and J by 1 base. This CDR3 spans 12 amino acids. Germline CDR1 is MNHNY and CDR2 is SVGAGI (reference sequence). Here the CDR3 DNA reads TGTGCCAGCCTAGCGGCCCAAGAGACCCAGTACTTC. Translated: CASLAAQETQYF.

V gene TRBV2 combines with J gene TRBJ2-6, with 16 bases identical to TRBD2. The length of the CDR3 is 20 residues. V gave up 6 bases and J gave up 0 bases; unmatched junction bases: 8. The germline V gene has CDR1 SNHLY and CDR2 FYNNEI. The CDR3 here is CASRKGLAGGRISGANVLTF. The CDR3 DNA sequence: TGTGCCAGCAGGAAGGGACTAGCGGGAGGGAGGATCTCTGGGGCCAACGTCCTGACTTTC.

V usage is TRBV15 and J usage is TRBJ2-7; 7 bases match TRBD1. After removal of 4 bases from V and 4 bases from J, the junction contained 16 bases not matched to a gene. The germline V gene encodes CDR1 LNHNV and CDR2 YYDKDF (reference sequence). The length of the CDR3 is 17 residues. The CDR3: CATSKAPHGTAAYEQYF. The CDR3 DNA is TGTGCCACCAGCAAAGCCCCCCACGGGACAGCGGCGTACGAGCAGTACTTC.

This clone was recorded a few times. The chain carries TRBV25-1 and TRBJ2-5, with a possible D match to TRBD2 (5 bases). V lost 5 bases and J 7 bases, leaving 20 bases between the germline ends. CDR3 size: 15 residues. CDR1 and CDR2 (germline): MGHDK, SYGVNS. CDR3: CASSIRTSGPGTQYF. The CDR3 DNA sequence: TGTGCCAGCAGTATACGTACCAGCGGACCCGGGACCCAGTACTTC.

Only a few counts were recorded for this clone. V is TRBV10-3 and J is TRBJ2-1; 7 bases line up with TRBD2. This CDR3 spans 14 amino acids. Germline-derived CDR1 and CDR2 are ENHRY and SYGVKD. J gave up 10 bases and V 6 bases, and 12 bases lay outside the gene matches. The DNA of the CDR3 is TGTGCCATCAGCGCCGGAGCGGGGCCGGACGAGCAGTTCTTC. This sequence encodes CAISAGAGPDEQFF.

The chain carries TRBV6-5 and TRBJ2-1, with unresolved D. Trimming removed 2 bases at V and 7 bases at J, with 6 bases between. The germline V gene has CDR1 MNHEY and CDR2 SVGAGI. The CDR3 has 12 residues. This chain's CDR3 is CASSYGRNEQFF. CDR3 in DNA: TGTGCCAGCAGTTACGGCAGGAATGAGCAGTTCTTC.

On this clone itself: One end of the junction does not line up with germline, which may come from a read error. This chain connects TRBV30 to TRBJ1-6; 9 bases match TRBD1. The length of the CDR3 is 20 residues. The germline CDR1 and CDR2 sequences are GTSNPN and SVGIG (reference sequence). CDR3 residues: CAWSAIYRGPAPFDNSPLHF. CDR3 DNA: TGTGCCTGGAGTGCAATATACAGGGGGCCGGCCCCATTCGATAACTCACCCCTCCACTTT.

This clone was counted between two and nine times. This chain joins TRBV7-9 and TRBJ2-1; 7 nucleotides align to TRBD2. From germline, CDR1 is SEHNR and CDR2 FQNEAQ (reference sequence). V trimming: 2 bases; J trimming: 6 bases; junction bases outside the gene matches: 4. This CDR3 is built from 14 residues. In nucleotides, the CDR3 is TGTGCCAGCAGCTTATCACAGCGGGGCAATGAGCAGTTCTTC. Its translation is CASSLSQRGNEQFF.

V usage is TRBV6-5 and J usage is TRBJ2-1; the match to TRBD2 covers 10 bases. This CDR3 has 16 amino acids. Germline V gives CDR1 MNHEY, CDR2 SVGAGI. With 4 bases clipped from V and 4 bases from J, the junction kept 7 bases outside the gene matches. CDR3 in amino acids: CASSSDLAGDYNEQFF. The CDR3 DNA reads as TGTGCCAGCAGTTCGGATCTAGCGGGAGATTACAATGAGCAGTTCTTC.

This clone was observed a handful of times. The chain joins TRBV7-2 to TRBJ2-7; a possible D gene is TRBD2 (7 bases). Germline V gene sequence: CDR1 SGHTA, CDR2 FQGNSA. This CDR3 region has 17 residues. The V and J ends lost 0 bases and 4 bases respectively, with 19 bases between them. Here the CDR3 reads CASSLAHRGALRYEQYF. The DNA for the CDR3 is TGTGCCAGCAGCTTAGCGCATCGGGGGGCACTCCGATACGAGCAGTACTTC.

There are a few counts of this clone. The rearrangement uses TRBV20-1 and TRBJ2-7; no reliable D call. The CDR3 loop spans 10 amino acids. Trimming took off 8 bases at V and 3 bases at J, with 8 bases between the two ends. The germline V gene encodes CDR1 DFQATT and CDR2 SNEGSKA (reference sequence). The CDR3 loop is CSPQVYEQYF. Here the CDR3 DNA reads TGCAGTCCTCAGGTCTACGAGCAGTACTTC.

The chain combines TRBV19 with TRBJ2-1; TRBD2 matches 7 bases. The trim removed 1 base at V and 6 bases at J, leaving 6 bases unmatched. Per germline, CDR1 LNHDA and CDR2 SQIVND (reference sequence). The CDR3 consists of 15 residues. As DNA, the CDR3 is TGTGCCAGTAGTATAGGGAGGACTAGGACCAATGAGCAGTTCTTC. Its protein product is CASSIGRTRTNEQFF.

V usage is TRBV7-2 and J usage is TRBJ2-7; D might be TRBD1 (7 bases). This CDR3 contains 14 residues. V dropped 5 bases and J dropped 4 bases, with 15 bases sitting between them. CDR1 and CDR2 from the germline V gene are SGHTA and FQGNSA. Here the CDR3 DNA reads TGTGCCAGCAGCCGGAGGGGACAGCCTTACGAGCAGTACTTC. The encoded protein is CASSRRGQPYEQYF.

This chain links TRBV11-2 with TRBJ2-2; D is unresolved. The germline V gene has CDR1 SGHAT and CDR2 FQNNGV. The CDR3 is made up of 13 amino acids. V was cut by 10 bases and J by 1 base, with 10 bases left in between. The CDR3 is CATTVQNTGELFF. CDR3 nucleotides: TGTGCCACCACGGTCCAGAACACCGGGGAGCTGTTTTTT.

This chain links TRBV5-1 with TRBJ2-7, with D possibly TRBD1 on 5 matching bases. This CDR3 has 14 amino acids. The V end was cut by 5 bases, the J end by 3 bases, with 15 bases between. Germline values: CDR1 SGHRS, CDR2 YFSETQ. Here the CDR3 reads CASREDTGSYEQYF. In nucleotides, the CDR3 is TGCGCCAGCAGAGAGGACACGGGCAGCTACGAGCAGTACTTC.